These 21 T cell receptor beta chains originate from one sample sequenced in a study of cytomegalovirus exposure and HLA in healthy donors. This PCR relied on a set of 60 Vbeta primers and 13 Jbeta primers. Repertoires were generated with immunoSEQ multiplex PCR, while TCRdb's copy carries only in-frame clones and drops some. The table shows 150,000 to 180,000 clones, with around 75% occurring only once. The specimen was PBMCs. These receptors were collected from a man aged 25 to 40 in good health and CMV-seropositive.

This clone was seen many times. The rearrangement links TRBV6-1 to TRBJ2-1, with D perhaps matching TRBD1 (6 bases). The V gene lost 4 bases and the J gene lost 4 bases, with 8 bases spanning the gap. The CDR3 spans 13 residues. Germline CDR1 is MNHNS and CDR2 is SASEGT. The CDR3 sequence is CASSGTDYNEQFF. In nucleotides, the CDR3 is TGTGCCAGCAGTGGGACAGATTACAATGAGCAGTTCTTC.

The chain carries TRBV19 and TRBJ2-2; D might be TRBD1 (6 bases). There are 15 residues in the CDR3. CDR1 and CDR2 from the germline V gene are LNHDA and SQIVND (reference sequence). Trimming stripped 5 bases from V and 7 bases from J, with 17 bases between. CDR3 nucleotide sequence: TGTGCCAGTAGTTCTGGGACATCCGAAGGCGGGGAGCTGTTTTTT. This sequence encodes CASSSGTSEGGELFF.

This chain connects TRBV5-4 to TRBJ1-2, with 9 bases fitting TRBD1. In germline, CDR1 is SGHNT, CDR2 YYREEE (reference sequence). The CDR3 has 17 amino acids. Trimming removed 1 base from V and 4 bases from J; junction bases left unmatched: 11. The CDR3 DNA reads as TGTGCCAGCAGCTTGTTGGGACAGGGTTCCTTGGGCTATGGCTACACCTTC. This sequence encodes CASSLLGQGSLGYGYTF.

The rearrangement links TRBV11-2 to TRBJ2-3; TRBD2 aligns across 9 bases. This CDR3 has 16 residues. In germline, CDR1 is SGHAT, CDR2 FQNNGV. V shed 3 bases, J shed 3 bases, and the junction held 7 bases outside the gene matches. The CDR3 DNA follows: TGTGCCAGCAGCTTCGGTAGCGGGGGAGAAACAGATACGCAGTATTTT. It is translated as CASSFGSGGETDTQYF.

The V and J genes are TRBV7-9 and TRBJ2-6; D gene ambiguous. The germline V and J ends were trimmed by 6 bases and 0 bases, with 15 bases remaining between them. CDR1 is SEHNR and CDR2 is FQNEAQ in the germline V gene (reference sequence). The CDR3 spans 17 residues. The DNA of the CDR3 is TGTGCCAGCAGTGAGGCAAGCCGGGTCTCTGGGGCCAACGTCCTGACTTTC. It codes for CASSEASRVSGANVLTF.

CDR3 DNA: TGCGCCAGCAGCTTGGGGAGCCATGACTACAATGAGCAGTTCTTC. This codes for CASSLGSHDYNEQFF. The chain joins TRBV5-1 to TRBJ2-1; D unclear. Deletions cut 0 bases from V and 3 bases from J, with 10 bases between. CDR1 is SGHRS, CDR2 YFSETQ, per germline. The CDR3 has 15 amino acids.

The V call is TRBV4-3, the J call TRBJ1-6, with D unclear. The CDR3 runs to 14 residues. The V end lost 3 bases, the J end lost 7 bases, and 10 bases lay between the germline ends. Per the germline V gene, CDR1 is LGHNA and CDR2 is YSLEER. CDR3 region: CASSHDIRNSPLHF. The CDR3 DNA sequence: TGCGCCAGCAGCCACGACATTCGGAATTCACCCCTCCACTTT.

This rearrangement joins TRBV10-3 to TRBJ2-3, with TRBD1 identical over 8 bases. V trimming: 6 bases; J trimming: 0 bases; junction bases outside the gene matches: 2. The CDR3 spans 14 residues. Per germline, CDR1 ENHRY and CDR2 SYGVKD. The CDR3 loop reads CAIRGTGSTDTQYF. CDR3 DNA sequence: TGTGCCATCAGGGGGACAGGTAGCACAGATACGCAGTATTTT.

The chain links TRBV10-1 to TRBJ1-5; no firm D call. Germline CDR1 reads WNHNN; CDR2 reads SYGVQD (reference sequence). V lost 8 bases to trimming and J lost 2 bases, with 13 bases between them. This CDR3 has 14 residues. In DNA form, the CDR3 reads TGCGCCAGCGACGAGGCCATGGGCAATCAGCCCCAGCATTTT. Translation: CASDEAMGNQPQHF.

This chain connects TRBV18 to TRBJ1-2; TRBD1 might be the D (6 bases). Trimming took 2 bases from V and 5 from J, leaving 15 bases between them. Germline assignment: CDR1 KGHSH and CDR2 LQKENI. The CDR3 runs 15 residues. The CDR3 reads CASSPSGTIGYGYTF. The CDR3 DNA reads as TGTGCCAGCTCACCAAGTGGGACAATCGGATATGGCTACACCTTC. Drawing the rest from reference TRBV18 and TRBJ1-2, the complete variable domain is NAGVMQNPRHLVRRRGQEARLRCSPMKGHSHVYWYRQLPEEGLKFMVYLQKENIIDESGMPKERFSAEFPKEGPSILRIQQVVRGDSAAYFCASSPSGTIGYGYTFGSGTRLTVV.

The chain couples TRBV29-1 to TRBJ1-1; weak D call: TRBD1 (5 bases). Trimming removed 3 bases from V and 3 bases from J, with 11 bases in between. This CDR3 is 13 amino acids long. Germline loops: CDR1 SQVTM, CDR2 ANQGSEA. CDR3 sequence (DNA): TGCAGCGTTGAGAAGGGGCAGGACACTGAAGCTTTCTTT. Protein sequence: CSVEKGQDTEAFF.

A note on this clone: Other nucleotide sequences in the sample specify the same CDR3. The gene calls are TRBV30 and TRBJ2-7; D not certain. CDR3 length: 11 residues. V was cut by 3 bases and J by 3 bases, with 6 bases left in between. Germline V gene data show CDR1 as GTSNPN and CDR2 as SVGIG (reference sequence). The CDR3: CAWSNGYEQYF. The CDR3 coding sequence is TGTGCCTGGAGCAACGGCTACGAGCAGTACTTC.

This chain connects TRBV11-2 to TRBJ2-1; no clear D gene. The ends were cut back, 1 base at V and 5 bases at J, with 6 bases in the middle. The length of the CDR3 is 13 residues. Germline V CDR1 and CDR2: SGHAT, FQNNGV. The CDR3 loop reads CASSLVIDNEQFF. CDR3 coding DNA: TGTGCCAGCAGCTTAGTGATAGACAATGAGCAGTTCTTC. The full variable domain, rest sourced from reference TRBV11-2 and TRBJ2-1, is EAGVAQSPRYKIIEKRQSVAFWCNPISGHATLYWYQQILGQGPKLLIQFQNNGVVDDSQLPKDRFSAERLKGVDSTLKIQPAKLEDSAVYLCASSLVIDNEQFFGPGTRLTVL.

J is TRBJ1-1 and V is TRBV5-1; D gene unclear. Trimming pared 1 base from V and 0 bases from J, leaving 16 bases between. Germline CDR1 is SGHRS and CDR2 is YFSETQ. The CDR3 contains 17 residues. CDR3 residues: CASSLRPGGGMNTEAFF. DNA for the CDR3: TGCGCCAGCAGCTTGCGACCCGGCGGAGGTATGAACACTGAAGCTTTCTTT. Filled out from reference TRBV5-1 and TRBJ1-1, the complete variable domain reads KAGVTQTPRYLIKTRGQQVTLSCSPISGHRSVSWYQQTPGQGLQFLFEYFSETQRNKGNFPGRFSGRQFSNSRSEMNVSTLELGDSALYLCASSLRPGGGMNTEAFFGQGTRLTVV.

This clone was found once. The rearrangement uses TRBV18 and TRBJ1-3, with 7 positions matching TRBD1. V shed 2 bases and J 4 bases; nucleotides not matched to a gene: 5. This CDR3 is 15 amino acids long. Germline V lookup: CDR1 KGHSH, CDR2 LQKENI. CDR3 sequence: CASSPAGQTGNTIYF. The CDR3 coding sequence is TGTGCCAGCTCACCAGCGGGACAGACAGGAAACACCATATATTTT.

The chain combines TRBV2 with TRBJ2-5; the match to TRBD1 covers 8 bases. The CDR3 covers 15 residues. V shed 7 bases, J shed 3 bases, and the junction held 10 bases outside the gene matches. CDR1 and CDR2 (germline): SNHLY, FYNNEI. CDR3 sequence: CASTLTGGFKETQYF. The CDR3 region has the DNA TGTGCCAGCACCCTCACAGGGGGTTTCAAAGAGACCCAGTACTTC.

The chain couples TRBV5-5 to TRBJ1-2, with TRBD1 as a possible D gene (5 bases). Looked up from germline, CDR1 is SGHKS and CDR2 is YYEKEE (reference sequence). V was shortened by 4 bases and J by 8 bases, with 24 bases between the two germline ends. The CDR3 has 16 amino acids. CDR3 residues: CASSPGPLKAFLGYTF. CDR3 DNA: TGTGCCAGCAGCCCAGGGCCCCTGAAGGCCTTTTTAGGCTACACCTTC.

The rearrangement uses TRBV7-2 and TRBJ2-7; 8 bases align to TRBD1. The CDR3 has 14 amino acids. Losses at the gene ends were 1 base for V and 3 bases for J; bases not matched to a gene: 2. CDR1 SGHTA and CDR2 FQGNSA come from the germline V gene. The CDR3: CASSLGTGRYEQYF. CDR3 coding DNA: TGTGCCAGCAGCTTAGGGACAGGGCGCTACGAGCAGTACTTC.

In this sample, this clone turned up a few times. This sequence joins TRBV2 and TRBJ1-3, with TRBD1 matching over 11 bases. The CDR3 length is 14 residues. Germline CDR1 and CDR2: SNHLY and FYNNEI. The V segment lost 7 bases and the J segment 4 bases; nucleotides outside the gene matches: 3. DNA of the CDR3: TGTGCCAGCATTCGGGACAGGGGGGGAAACACCATATATTTT. This encodes CASIRDRGGNTIYF.

This clone came up once. The rearrangement links TRBV10-1 to TRBJ2-1; TRBD2 agrees at 12 bases. V shed 3 bases, J shed 7 bases, and the junction held 10 bases outside the gene matches. There are 17 residues in the CDR3. Germline loops: CDR1 WNHNN, CDR2 SYGVQD (reference sequence). The CDR3 DNA sequence: TGCGCCAGCAGTGACGACCGACTAGCGGGAGTAGGTAATGAGCAGTTCTTC. Translated: CASSDDRLAGVGNEQFF.

The chain joins TRBV19 to TRBJ1-2, with D possibly being TRBD1 (5 bases). With 9 bases removed from V and 6 bases from J, the gap between germline ends came to 23 bases. The CDR3 is made up of 15 amino acids. Germline-derived CDR1 and CDR2 are LNHDA and SQIVND (reference sequence). The CDR3 DNA is TGTGCCAGCCAAGATGGGGGGTTCGGACTTGATGGCTACACCTTC. Translated, it gives CASQDGGFGLDGYTF.